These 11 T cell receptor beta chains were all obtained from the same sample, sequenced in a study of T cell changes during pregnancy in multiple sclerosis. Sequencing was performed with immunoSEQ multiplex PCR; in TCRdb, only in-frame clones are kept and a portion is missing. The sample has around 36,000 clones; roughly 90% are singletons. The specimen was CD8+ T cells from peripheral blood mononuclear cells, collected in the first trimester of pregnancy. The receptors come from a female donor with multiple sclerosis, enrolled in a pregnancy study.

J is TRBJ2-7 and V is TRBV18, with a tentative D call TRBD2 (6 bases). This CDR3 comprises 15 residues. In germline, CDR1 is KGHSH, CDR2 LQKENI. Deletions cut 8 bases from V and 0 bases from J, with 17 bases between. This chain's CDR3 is CASHPPEGSSYEQYF. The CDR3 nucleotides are TGTGCCAGCCACCCTCCGGAGGGAAGCTCCTACGAGCAGTACTTC.

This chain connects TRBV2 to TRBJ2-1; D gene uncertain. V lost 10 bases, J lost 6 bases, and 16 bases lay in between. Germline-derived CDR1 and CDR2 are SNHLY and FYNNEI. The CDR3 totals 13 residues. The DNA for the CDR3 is TGTGCCACCCTTAGAAGAGCCCCCAATGAGCAGTTCTTC. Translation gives CATLRRAPNEQFF. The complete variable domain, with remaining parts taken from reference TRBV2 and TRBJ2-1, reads EPEVTQTPSHQVTQMGQEVILRCVPISNHLYFYWYRQILGQKVEFLVSFYNNEISEKSEIFDDQFSVERPDGSNFTLKIRSTKLEDSAMYFCATLRRAPNEQFFGPGTRLTVL.

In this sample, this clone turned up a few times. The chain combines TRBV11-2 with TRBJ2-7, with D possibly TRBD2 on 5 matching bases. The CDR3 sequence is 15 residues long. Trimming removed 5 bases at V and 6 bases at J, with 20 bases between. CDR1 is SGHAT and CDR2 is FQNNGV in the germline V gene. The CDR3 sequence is CASSQSIGEYAEQYF. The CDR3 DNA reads TGTGCCAGCAGCCAATCAATCGGGGAGTACGCCGAGCAGTACTTC. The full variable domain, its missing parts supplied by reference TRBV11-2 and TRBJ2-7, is EAGVAQSPRYKIIEKRQSVAFWCNPISGHATLYWYQQILGQGPKLLIQFQNNGVVDDSQLPKDRFSAERLKGVDSTLKIQPAKLEDSAVYLCASSQSIGEYAEQYFGPGTRLTVT.

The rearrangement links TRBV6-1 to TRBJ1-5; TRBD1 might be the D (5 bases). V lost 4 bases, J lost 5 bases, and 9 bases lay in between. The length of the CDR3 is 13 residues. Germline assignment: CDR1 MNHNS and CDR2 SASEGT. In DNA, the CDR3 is TGTGCCAGCAGTGTATGGGGGGATCAGCCCCAGCATTTT. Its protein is CASSVWGDQPQHF.

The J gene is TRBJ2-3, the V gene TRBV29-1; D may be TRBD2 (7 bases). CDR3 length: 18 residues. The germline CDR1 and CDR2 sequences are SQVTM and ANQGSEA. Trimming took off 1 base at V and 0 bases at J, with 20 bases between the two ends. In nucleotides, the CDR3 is TGCAGCGTTGAAGGGGGAGGGGGGGCCGGCCGAAGCACAGATACGCAGTATTTT. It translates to CSVEGGGGAGRSTDTQYF.

The CDR3 DNA follows: TGTGCCAGCGGCCCGCGCGGTAGGTACTTC. As protein: CASGPRGRYF. V gene TRBV6-5 combines with J gene TRBJ2-7, with no clear D. Trimming took 8 bases from V and 12 from J, leaving 14 bases between them. Germline V gene lookup returns CDR1 MNHEY and CDR2 SVGAGI. This CDR3 region has 10 residues.

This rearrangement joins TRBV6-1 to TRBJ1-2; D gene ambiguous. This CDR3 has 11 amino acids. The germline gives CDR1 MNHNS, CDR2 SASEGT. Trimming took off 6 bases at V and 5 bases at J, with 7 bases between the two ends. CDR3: CASRSLYGYTF. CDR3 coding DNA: TGTGCCAGCAGGTCTTTATATGGCTACACCTTC.

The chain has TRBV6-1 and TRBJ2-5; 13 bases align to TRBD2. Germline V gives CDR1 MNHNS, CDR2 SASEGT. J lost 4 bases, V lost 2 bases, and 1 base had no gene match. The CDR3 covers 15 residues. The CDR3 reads CASSETSGGAETQYF. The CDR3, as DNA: TGTGCCAGCAGTGAAACTAGCGGGGGGGCAGAGACCCAGTACTTC.

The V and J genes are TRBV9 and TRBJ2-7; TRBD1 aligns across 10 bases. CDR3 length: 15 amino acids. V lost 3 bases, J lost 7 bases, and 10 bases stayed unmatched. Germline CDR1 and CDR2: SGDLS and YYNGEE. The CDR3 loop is CASSDGTGEVGEQYF. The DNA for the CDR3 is TGTGCCAGCAGCGACGGGACAGGGGAAGTGGGAGAGCAGTACTTC.

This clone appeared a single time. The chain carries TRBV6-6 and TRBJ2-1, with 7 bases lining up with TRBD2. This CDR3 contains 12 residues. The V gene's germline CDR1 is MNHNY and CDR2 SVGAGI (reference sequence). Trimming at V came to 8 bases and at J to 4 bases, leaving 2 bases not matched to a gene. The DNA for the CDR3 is TGTGCCAGCGGGGGGGGATACAATGAGCAGTTCTTC. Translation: CASGGGYNEQFF.

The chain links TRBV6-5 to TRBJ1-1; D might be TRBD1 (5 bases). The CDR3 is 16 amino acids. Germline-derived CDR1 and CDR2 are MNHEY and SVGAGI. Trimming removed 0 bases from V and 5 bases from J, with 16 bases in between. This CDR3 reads CASSYSWRGRQTEAFF. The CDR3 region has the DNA TGTGCCAGCAGTTACTCGTGGCGGGGCAGGCAAACTGAAGCTTTCTTT.